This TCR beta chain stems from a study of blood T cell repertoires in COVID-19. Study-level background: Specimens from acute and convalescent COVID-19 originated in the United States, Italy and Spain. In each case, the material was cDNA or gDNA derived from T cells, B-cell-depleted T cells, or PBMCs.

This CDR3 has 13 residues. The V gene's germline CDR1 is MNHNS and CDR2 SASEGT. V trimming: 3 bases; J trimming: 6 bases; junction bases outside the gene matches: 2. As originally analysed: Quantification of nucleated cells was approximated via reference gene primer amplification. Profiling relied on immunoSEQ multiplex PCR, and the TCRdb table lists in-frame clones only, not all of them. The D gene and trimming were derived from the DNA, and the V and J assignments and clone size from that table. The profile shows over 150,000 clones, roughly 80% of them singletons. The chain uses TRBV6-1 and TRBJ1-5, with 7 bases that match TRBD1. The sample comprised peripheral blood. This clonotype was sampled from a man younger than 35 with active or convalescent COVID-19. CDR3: CASSDRGSQPQHF. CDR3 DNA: TGTGCCAGCAGTGACAGGGGGAGTCAGCCCCAGCATTTT.